Below are 7 T cell receptor beta chains sequenced from a single sample in a study of Graves' ophthalmopathy and Graves' hyperthyroidism. As the template, RNA transcripts were used to amplify TCR beta CDR3 regions. Amplification began with first-round RT-PCR using HTBI primers, then second-round multiplex PCR was performed. TCRdb re-called the multiplex PCR reads through MiXCR, storing one row per CDR3 protein. This table has hundreds of thousands of distinct CDR3 sequences, more than 20% appearing once. Source material: peripheral blood. The origin of the receptors is a woman younger than 35 with stable Graves' hyperthyroidism.

The genes are TRBV12-3 or TRBV12-4 and TRBJ2-7; TRBD1 or TRBD2 may be the D gene (6 bases each). This CDR3 has 15 amino acids. V dropped 3 bases and J dropped 2 bases, with 14 bases sitting between them. This CDR3 reads CASSLGGPKTYEQYF. CDR3 DNA: TGTGCCAGCAGTTTGGGGGGCCCCAAGACCTACGAGCAGTACTTC.

This clonotype has ten or more counts. This chain links TRBV6-5 with TRBJ1-2; 12 nucleotides agree with TRBD1. The CDR3 loop spans 17 amino acids. The V segment lost 4 bases and the J segment 5 bases; nucleotides outside the gene matches: 11. The germline V gene encodes CDR1 MNHEY and CDR2 SVGAGI. CDR3 in amino acids: CASSSGGQGASGYGYTF. In nucleotides, the CDR3 is TGTGCCAGCAGTTCCGGGGGACAGGGGGCTTCAGGGTATGGCTACACCTTC.

Many counts were recorded for this clonotype. The gene calls are TRBV30 and TRBJ2-4; 10 nucleotides agree with TRBD2. V shed 1 base, J shed 8 bases, and the junction held 5 bases outside the gene matches. CDR1 and CDR2 from the germline V gene are GTSNPN and SVGIG (reference sequence). The CDR3 spans 14 residues. The CDR3 nucleotides read TGTGCCTGGAGTGGAGCTAGCGGGAGTCACATTCAGTACTTC. It encodes CAWSGASGSHIQYF.

Of note for this clonotype: This may come from a read error, since a much larger clone is one base off. The chain carries TRBV10-3 and TRBJ1-2; TRBD1 matches at 12 bases. Germline V lookup: CDR1 ENHRY, CDR2 SYGVKD. The CDR3 length is 14 residues. The CDR3 sequence: CAIMGTGGTYGCTF. The CDR3 DNA is TGTGCCATCATGGGGACAGGGGGCACCTATGGCTGCACCTTC.

This clonotype was counted many times. The chain combines TRBV4-2 with TRBJ2-5, with unresolved D. Trimming left V 2 bases short and J 4 bases short, with 11 bases between. The CDR3 spans 14 residues. Germline V lookup: CDR1 LGHNA, CDR2 YNFKEQ. As DNA, the CDR3 is TGTGCCAGCAGCCAATTGGTTGGCGGAGAGACCCAGTACTTC. It specifies CASSQLVGGETQYF.

This clonotype was detected ten times or more. V is TRBV6-1 and J is TRBJ2-5, with D tentatively TRBD1 (7 bases). The CDR3 totals 15 residues. The V and J ends lost 1 base and 5 bases respectively, with 14 bases between them. Germline V CDR1 and CDR2: MNHNS, SASEGT. The CDR3 protein is CASSEGTGGVETQYF. The CDR3, as DNA: TGTGCCAGCAGTGAAGGGACAGGAGGGGTGGAGACCCAGTACTTC.

At least ten counts were recorded for this clonotype. One junction end disagrees with the germline gene, perhaps due to a read error. The genes are TRBV6-2 or TRBV6-3 and TRBJ2-7; TRBD2 matches 10 bases. The CDR3 contains 17 residues. Germline CDR1 is MNHEY and CDR2 is SVGEGT. The CDR3 loop is CAGSGHSGTSEPYEQYF. As DNA, the CDR3 is TGTGCCGGCAGTGGTCACTCCGGGACTAGCGAGCCCTACGAGCAGTACTTC.